This TCR beta chain is from a study of T cells after yellow fever vaccination. At the level of the study: Fractions of low cell number were prepared using SMART-Seq v4 Ultra Low Input.

Germline CDR1 MNHEY, CDR2 SVGAGI. Trimming cost V 7 bases and J 4 bases; bases outside gene matches: 7. This CDR3 has 14 residues. Study conclusions and caveats: After the booster, 96% of CD4 and approximately 90% of CD8 primary-response clones were re-detected.

TCRdb re-analysed the 5' RACE reads in MiXCR, keeping a single row per CDR3 protein. The sample lists about 170,000 distinct CDR3 sequences, approximately 11% occurring once. For this clonotype: Its antigen is not known.

The receptor's source is a man aged 18 to 29 who received the YFV17D yellow fever vaccine. This chain joins TRBV6-5 and TRBJ2-3, with TRBD2 matching over 8 bases. The source was CD8+ T cells sorted from PBMCs, collected 15 days after the yellow fever booster vaccination. CDR3 sequence: CASTVAGRSDTQYF. CDR3 DNA sequence: TGTGCCAGCACGGTAGCGGGGAGGTCAGATACGCAGTATTTT.